The 16 T cell receptor beta chains in this list originate from one sample, sequenced in a study of T cell changes during pregnancy in multiple sclerosis. Sequenced by immunoSEQ multiplex PCR; TCRdb stores in-frame clones only, minus some. This table holds about 48,000 clones, 85% to 95% found once. This material consisted of CD4+ T cells from peripheral blood mononuclear cells, taken in the second trimester of pregnancy. Source of these receptors: a female donor in good health, enrolled as a control in a pregnancy study.

The gene calls are TRBV10-3 and TRBJ1-5, with D tentatively TRBD1 (5 bases). This CDR3 has 15 amino acids. Trimming cost V 0 bases and J 7 bases, with 13 bases left between them. Germline CDR1 is ENHRY and CDR2 is SYGVKD. The CDR3 coding sequence is TGTGCCATCAGTGAGTCGTCGGGGGAGGTACAGCCCCAGCATTTT. Its protein is CAISESSGEVQPQHF.

The chain employs TRBV28 and TRBJ1-5; TRBD1 might be the D (5 bases). V dropped 4 bases and J dropped 6 bases, with 7 bases sitting between them. Germline CDR1 is MDHEN and CDR2 is SYDVKM. This CDR3 is built from 12 residues. The CDR3 loop reads CASSSGVQPQHF. The CDR3 nucleotides are TGTGCCAGCAGTTCGGGGGTTCAGCCCCAGCATTTT. The full variable domain, completed using reference TRBV28 and TRBJ1-5, is DVKVTQSSRYLVKRTGEKVFLECVQDMDHENMFWYRQDPGLGLRLIYFSYDVKMKEKGDIPEGYSVSREKKERFSLILESASTNQTSMYLCASSSGVQPQHFGDGTRLSIL.

J is TRBJ2-3 and V is TRBV5-4, with 8 bases lining up with TRBD2. The ends lost 4 bases at V and 1 base at J; junction bases unmatched: 11. The V gene's germline CDR1 is SGHNT and CDR2 YYREEE (reference sequence). There are 17 residues in the CDR3. This CDR3 is CASSPPGSGGGTDTQYF. As DNA, the CDR3 is TGTGCCAGCAGCCCACCGGGCTCGGGAGGGGGCACAGATACGCAGTATTTT. Complete variable domain (other parts from reference TRBV5-4 and TRBJ2-3): ETGVTQSPTHLIKTRGQQVTLRCSSQSGHNTVSWYQQALGQGPQFIFQYYREEENGRGNFPPRFSGLQFPNYSSELNVNALELDDSALYLCASSPPGSGGGTDTQYFGPGTRLTVL.

The genes are TRBV9 and TRBJ2-7; TRBD1 matches 9 bases. This CDR3 spans 14 amino acids. The V gene end was trimmed by 3 bases and the J gene end by 6 bases; junction bases not matched to a gene: 7. From germline, CDR1 is SGDLS and CDR2 YYNGEE. This CDR3 reads CASSESTGGSEQYF. The CDR3 DNA is TGTGCCAGCAGCGAGTCCACAGGGGGCAGCGAGCAGTACTTC.

Of note for this clone: No conserved phenylalanine or tryptophan ends this CDR3, so it is likely a read error. It is unclear where the CDR3 begins or ends on the DNA, so no DNA is shown, and the CDR3 is as TCRdb lists it. CDR3: CASSKLGLAGS. This chain uses TRBV21-1 with TRBJ2-7; the listed D gene, TRBD2, was not tested against the DNA. TRBV21-1 is a known pseudogene. The CDR3 is 11 residues long, counting both termini.

The chain carries TRBV7-9 and TRBJ2-5; D possibly corresponds to TRBD1 (6 bases). Germline V gene lookup returns CDR1 SEHNR and CDR2 FQNEAQ (reference sequence). The CDR3 runs 13 residues. Trimming removed 1 base at V and 9 bases at J, with 12 bases between. The CDR3 region has the DNA TGTGCCAGCAGCTTAGGACAGGACGAGGCCCAGTACTTC. It encodes CASSLGQDEAQYF.

This clone appeared a few times. The gene calls are TRBV4-3 and TRBJ1-1; no reliable D call. Between the trimmed V and J ends, which lost 1 base and 5 bases, there was a span of 14 bases. The CDR3 is made up of 15 amino acids. Germline CDR1 and CDR2: LGHNA and YSLEER. This CDR3 is CASSQVGAENTEAFF. Written as DNA, the CDR3 is TGCGCCAGCAGCCAAGTGGGCGCAGAAAATACTGAAGCTTTCTTT.

The genes are TRBV5-1 and TRBJ2-5, with 7 positions matching TRBD1. The J call may be wrong; the DNA end is better matched by TRBJ2-7. This CDR3 is built from 13 residues. Germline CDR1 SGHRS, CDR2 YFSETQ. CDR3 bases: TGCGCCAGCAGCTCACAGGGGAGTAACGAGCAGTACTTC. It translates to CASSSQGSNEQYF.

V gene TRBV7-3 combines with J gene TRBJ2-1; weak D call: TRBD1 (6 bases). Trimming removed 5 bases from V and 0 bases from J, with 17 bases in between. From germline, CDR1 is SGHTA and CDR2 FQGTGA. The CDR3 extends over 17 amino acids. The CDR3 coding sequence is TGTGCCAGCAGCCCCCACCCCGGGACACCCTCCTACAATGAGCAGTTCTTC. It encodes CASSPHPGTPSYNEQFF.

V is TRBV27 and J is TRBJ1-5; perhaps TRBD1 as D (6 bases). Trimming cost V 5 bases and J 2 bases, with 13 bases left between them. This CDR3 contains 15 residues. Germline V CDR1 and CDR2: MNHEY, SMNVEV (reference sequence). CDR3 protein: CASSDGTMRNQPQHF. In DNA, the CDR3 is TGTGCCAGCAGTGATGGGACAATGCGCAATCAGCCCCAGCATTTT.

This clone occurred once. V is TRBV11-2 and J is TRBJ2-2; maybe TRBD2 (5 bases). Trimming took off 1 base at V and 5 bases at J, with 8 bases between the two ends. The CDR3 runs 14 residues. Germline assignment: CDR1 SGHAT and CDR2 FQNNGV. The CDR3 nucleotides read TGTGCCAGCAGCTTAGTGGGGAGTACCGGGGAGCTGTTTTTT. Translating gives CASSLVGSTGELFF. Full variable domain (missing parts from reference TRBV11-2 and TRBJ2-2): EAGVAQSPRYKIIEKRQSVAFWCNPISGHATLYWYQQILGQGPKLLIQFQNNGVVDDSQLPKDRFSAERLKGVDSTLKIQPAKLEDSAVYLCASSLVGSTGELFFGEGSRLTVL.

The chain links TRBV6-1 to TRBJ2-7; 8 bases align to TRBD1. V lost 3 bases and J lost 4; bases outside the gene matches: 11. CDR3 size: 16 residues. Germline loops: CDR1 MNHNS, CDR2 SASEGT. DNA of the CDR3: TGTGCCAGCAGTGATTTTATGAGGCAGGGGGCGTACGAGCAGTACTTC. It is translated as CASSDFMRQGAYEQYF.

The V gene is TRBV28, the J gene TRBJ2-3; the D gene is possibly TRBD1 (5 bases). CDR1 is MDHEN and CDR2 is SYDVKM in the germline V gene. The V gene lost 7 bases and the J gene lost 1 base, with 6 bases spanning the gap. The CDR3 length is 12 residues. The CDR3 nucleotides read TGTGCCAGCATACAGGGCACAGATACGCAGTATTTT. The encoded protein is CASIQGTDTQYF.

The chain is built from TRBV4-1 and TRBJ1-3, with D tentatively TRBD1 (5 bases). Trimming left V 3 bases short and J 3 bases short, with 12 bases between. Germline CDR1 MGHRA, CDR2 YSYEKL. The CDR3 loop spans 15 amino acids. CDR3 loop: CASSHPGSDGNTIYF. The CDR3 nucleotides read TGCGCCAGCAGCCACCCAGGGTCCGATGGAAACACCATATATTTT.

This clone was counted a single time. The chain employs TRBV7-8 and TRBJ2-1, with 9 bases lining up with TRBD2. The CDR3 sequence is 16 residues long. Germline CDR1 reads SGHVS; CDR2 reads FQNEAQ. The V gene end was trimmed by 6 bases and the J gene end by 3 bases; junction bases not matched to a gene: 9. The CDR3 DNA is TGTGCCAGCAGGGGCGGGAGGGCCATTAGCTACAATGAGCAGTTCTTC. Its protein is CASRGGRAISYNEQFF. Together with reference TRBV7-8 and TRBJ2-1, the CDR3 gives the full variable domain: GAGVSQSPRYKVAKRGQDVALRCDPISGHVSLFWYQQALGQGPEFLTYFQNEAQLDKSGLPSDRFFAERPEGSVSTLKIQRTQQEDSAVYLCASRGGRAISYNEQFFGPGTRLTVL.

This clone was detected only once. The gene calls are TRBV6-5 and TRBJ1-2; D not resolved. The CDR3 loop spans 14 amino acids. Germline CDR1 and CDR2: MNHEY and SVGAGI. V gave up 0 bases and J gave up 5 bases, with 10 bases separating them. CDR3 bases: TGTGCCAGCAGTTACTCTCCGGTATTTTATGGCTACACCTTC. As protein: CASSYSPVFYGYTF.